The sequence of this T cell receptor (beta chain) was determined in a study of early T cells in non-severe SARS-CoV-2 infection. Study as a whole: The study sequenced bulk RNA from unsorted whole blood, with chains unpaired. Study outcomes and limitations: Matching with VDJdb favored anti-spike CD8 responses (missing private and CD4 specificities).

MiXCR, run by TCRdb on the 5' RACE reads, gives a single entry per CDR3 protein. The profile shows fewer than 85,000 distinct CDR3 sequences, about a sixth of them singletons. Germline assignment: CDR1 GTSNPN and CDR2 SVGIG (reference sequence). Trimming removed 4 bases at V and 6 bases at J, with 15 bases between. The CDR3 runs 13 residues. This clonotype has a handful of counts. Its antigen is unidentified. The receptor comes from an adult who was a healthcare worker with PCR-confirmed SARS-CoV-2 infection or an uninfected control (not recorded which). Source material: whole blood. This chain joins TRBV30 and TRBJ1-2; no clear D gene. CDR3 region: CAWNLRDSDGYTF. CDR3 DNA: TGTGCCTGGAACTTAAGGGATTCTGATGGCTACACCTTC.